This T cell receptor (beta chain) was recorded in a study of T cell responses to AZD1222 COVID-19 vaccine. Germline lookup yields CDR1 SGHNT and CDR2 YYREEE (reference sequence). Unmatched junction bases numbered 4, after V lost 4 bases and J lost 1 base. This CDR3 comprises 16 residues. Only one count was recorded for this clone. The table came from immunoSEQ multiplex PCR; TCRdb's copy has only in-frame clones and leaves some out. There are 140,000 to 150,000 clones in the sample; more than 70% occur only once, and roughly 1.5% lies in the top ten. The clonotype originates from an adult who received the AZD1222 COVID-19 vaccine. The material was peripheral blood, obtained 28 days after the second AZD1222 dose. The rearrangement links TRBV5-4 to TRBJ2-2; 10 bases line up with TRBD2. As DNA, the CDR3 is TGTGCCAGCAGCCCCCCTAGCGGGGGGAACACCGGGGAGCTGTTTTTT. Its translation is CASSPPSGGNTGELFF.